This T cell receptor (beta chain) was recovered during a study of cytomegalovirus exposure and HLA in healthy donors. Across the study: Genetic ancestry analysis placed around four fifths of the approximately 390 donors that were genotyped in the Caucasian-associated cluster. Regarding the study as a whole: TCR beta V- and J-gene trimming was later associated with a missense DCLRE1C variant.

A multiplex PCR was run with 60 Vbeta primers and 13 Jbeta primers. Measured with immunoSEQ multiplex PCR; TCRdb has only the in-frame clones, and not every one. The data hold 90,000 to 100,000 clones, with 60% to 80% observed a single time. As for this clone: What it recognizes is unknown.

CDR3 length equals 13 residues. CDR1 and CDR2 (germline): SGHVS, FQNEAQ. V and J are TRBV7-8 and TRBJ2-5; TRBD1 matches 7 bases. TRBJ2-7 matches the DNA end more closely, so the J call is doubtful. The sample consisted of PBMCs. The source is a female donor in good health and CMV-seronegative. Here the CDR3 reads CASSLDRGYEQYF. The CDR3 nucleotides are TGTGCCAGCAGCTTAGACAGGGGCTACGAGCAGTACTTC.